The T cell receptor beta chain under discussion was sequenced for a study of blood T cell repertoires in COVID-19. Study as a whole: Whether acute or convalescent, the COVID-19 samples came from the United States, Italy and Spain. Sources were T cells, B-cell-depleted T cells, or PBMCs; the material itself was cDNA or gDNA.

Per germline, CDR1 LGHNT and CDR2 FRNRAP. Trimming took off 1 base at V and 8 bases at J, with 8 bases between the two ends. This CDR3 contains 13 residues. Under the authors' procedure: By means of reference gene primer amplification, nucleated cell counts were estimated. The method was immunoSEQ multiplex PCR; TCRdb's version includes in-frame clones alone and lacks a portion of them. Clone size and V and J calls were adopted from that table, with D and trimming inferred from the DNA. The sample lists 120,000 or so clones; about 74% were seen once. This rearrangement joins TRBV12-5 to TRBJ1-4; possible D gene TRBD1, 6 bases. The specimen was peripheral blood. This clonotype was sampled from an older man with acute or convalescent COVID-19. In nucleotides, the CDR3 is TGTGCTAGTGGTTTGGGAAGGGGGGAAAAACTGTTTTTT. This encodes CASGLGRGEKLFF. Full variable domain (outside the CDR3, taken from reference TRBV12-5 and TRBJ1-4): DARVTQTPRHKVTEMGQEVTMRCQPILGHNTVFWYRQTMMQGLELLAYFRNRAPLDDSGMPKDRFSAEMPDATLATLKIQPSEPRDSAVYFCASGLGRGEKLFFGSGTQLSVL.